The rows below give T cell receptor beta chains drawn from one sample of a study of human T cells and chemical hapten exposure. Using its own MiXCR run on the RACE reads, TCRdb lists one record per CDR3 protein. This repertoire shows 150,000 to 200,000 distinct CDR3 sequences, around 30% found once; its top ten account for just under 3%. Sequenced material: whole blood, taken in connection with sensitization to the hapten diphenylcyclopropenone (DPC). These receptors originate from a woman in her twenties or thirties with alopecia areata. Some clones in this sample may be carry-over from other donors' samples. CDR3s include the opening cysteine and the closing phenylalanine or tryptophan. D genes are given only for firm matches. Clone size, where shown, is once, few, many, or a class for clones that have expanded.

clone_size j_call d_call v_call cdr3_nt cdr3_aa
. TRBJ1-2 . TRBV29-1 TGCAGCGTTGAACTGGGGGGCGACTATGGCTACACCTTC CSVELGGDYGYTF
few TRBJ1-6 . TRBV9 TGTGCCAGCAGCAACCAGGGCAATTCACCCCTCCACTTT CASSNQGNSPLHF
. TRBJ1-3 . TRBV20-1 TGCAGTGCCCCAGGGCAGTCGGAAAACACCATATATTTT CSAPGQSENTIYF
few TRBJ1-1 . TRBV6-2/TRBV6-3 TGTGCCAGCAGTTACGTGGAACACGGCAACCCAATGAACACTGAAGCTTTCTTT CASSYVEHGNPMNTEAFF
. TRBJ1-1 . TRBV2 TGTGCCAGCGATAAGGAACAGGGTTCATCTGAAGCTTTCTTT CASDKEQGSSEAFF
. TRBJ2-5 . TRBV11-2 TGTGCCAGCAGCTTAGGTGCGGGACCCCAAGTCCCCCAGTACTTC CASSLGAGPQVPQYF
. TRBJ1-1 . TRBV4-1 TGCGCCAGCAGCCCCCAGGACGTAGGTTTAAACACTGAAGCTTTCTTT CASSPQDVGLNTEAFF
. TRBJ2-3 . TRBV29-1 TGCAGCCCCCTGGTTGCAGATACGCAGTATTTT CSPLVADTQYF
. TRBJ1-1 . TRBV29-1 TGCAGCGTCCACGGCGGAGAGACGACTGAAGCTTTCTTT CSVHGGETTEAFF
few TRBJ1-5 . TRBV20-1 TGCAGTGCCGCAACGGCCGGGAGCCAGCCCCAGCATTTT CSAATAGSQPQHF
. TRBJ2-7 TRBD1 TRBV28 TGTGCCAGCAGTTCGCCCAGGGGGACCAGCAGCTCCTACGAGCAGTACTTC CASSSPRGTSSSYEQYF
few TRBJ2-5 . TRBV20-1 TGCAGTGCTAGAAACCCTAGGGGGGAGACCCAGTACTTC CSARNPRGETQYF
. TRBJ2-5 . TRBV28 TGTGCCAGCAGTTTGTTAGGGCCCGGAGGGCAAGAGACCCAGTACTTC CASSLLGPGGQETQYF
. TRBJ1-5 . TRBV15 TGTGCCACCAGCGGCCAGGGATCGCATCAGCCCCAGCATTTT CATSGQGSHQPQHF
. TRBJ2-7 . TRBV5-1 TGCGCCAGCAGCTTGCTAGGGTCCGAGCAGTACTTC CASSLLGSEQYF
few TRBJ1-2 TRBD1 TRBV3-1 TGTGCCAGCAGTACGGACACAGGGGACTATGGCTACACCTTC CASSTDTGDYGYTF
few TRBJ2-5 . TRBV20-1 TGCAGTGCTTTAGCTCGGGGAGGAGAGACCCAGTACTTC CSALARGGETQYF
few TRBJ1-5 . TRBV4-2 TGTGCCAGCAGCCATACACAGGGACCTGGTCAGCCCCAGCATTTT CASSHTQGPGQPQHF
few TRBJ1-5 . TRBV7-8 TGTGCCAGCAGCTTAGTGTCACGCGATGGGGGGCCCCAGCATTTT CASSLVSRDGGPQHF
few TRBJ1-1 . TRBV28 TGTGCCAGCAGTTCACCGGGGGCAGGGAAATCCACTGAAGCTTTCTTT CASSSPGAGKSTEAFF
few TRBJ1-6 . TRBV2 TGTGCCAGCAGTGAAAAAACCCCAGGGTTTAATTCACCCCTCCACTTT CASSEKTPGFNSPLHF
few TRBJ1-1 . TRBV20-1 TGCAGTGCTAGAGACGTTGGGGGAGTCGCTGAAGCTTTCTTT CSARDVGGVAEAFF
. TRBJ2-2 TRBD2 TRBV4-1 TGCGCCAGCAGCCAAGACCCCGGGAGGGCCGGCACCGGGGAGCTGTTTTTT CASSQDPGRAGTGELFF
. TRBJ2-7 . TRBV2 TGTGCCAGCACCCGGACTGGTGGTTACTCCTACGAGCAGTACTTC CASTRTGGYSYEQYF
. TRBJ1-6 TRBD1 TRBV27 TGTGCCAGTAAAACAGGGGGTAATTCACCCCTCCACTTT CASKTGGNSPLHF
. TRBJ2-7 TRBD2 TRBV4-2 TGTGCCAGCAGCCATCCTATGGTACGGGAGGGCCCCGTGAACGAGCAGTACTTC CASSHPMVREGPVNEQYF
. TRBJ2-3 TRBD2 TRBV20-1 TGCAGTGCTAGACCCGCTAGCGGAGTAAGCACAGATACGCAGTATTTT CSARPASGVSTDTQYF
. TRBJ1-4 . TRBV7-9 TGTGCCAGCAGCGTCCACCGATCAACTAATGAAAAACTGTTTTTT CASSVHRSTNEKLFF
. TRBJ2-1 TRBD2 TRBV7-9 TGTGCCAGCAGCCTCGCGGGGGGCCCTGAGCAGTTCTTC CASSLAGGPEQFF
. TRBJ2-3 . TRBV5-1 TGCGCCAGCAGCTTGGGGGAGAGCACAGATACGCAGTATTTT CASSLGESTDTQYF
. TRBJ1-2 . TRBV5-1 TGCGCCAGCAGCTTGATCCCGACAGGAGAGAGCGGCTACACCTTC CASSLIPTGESGYTF